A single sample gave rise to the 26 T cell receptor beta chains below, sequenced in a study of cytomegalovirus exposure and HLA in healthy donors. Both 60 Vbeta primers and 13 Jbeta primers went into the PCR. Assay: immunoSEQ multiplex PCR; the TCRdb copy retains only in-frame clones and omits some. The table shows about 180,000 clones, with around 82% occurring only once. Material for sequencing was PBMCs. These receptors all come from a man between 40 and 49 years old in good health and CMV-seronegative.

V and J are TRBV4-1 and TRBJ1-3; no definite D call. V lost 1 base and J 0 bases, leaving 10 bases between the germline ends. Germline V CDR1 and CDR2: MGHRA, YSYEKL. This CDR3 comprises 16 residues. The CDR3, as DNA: TGCGCCAGCAGCCAAGTCTTACTAAGCTCTGGAAACACCATATATTTT. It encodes CASSQVLLSSGNTIYF.

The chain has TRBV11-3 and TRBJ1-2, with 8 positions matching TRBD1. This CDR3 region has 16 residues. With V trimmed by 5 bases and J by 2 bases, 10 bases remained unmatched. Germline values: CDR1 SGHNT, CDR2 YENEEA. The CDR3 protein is CASSPPSQGANYGYTF. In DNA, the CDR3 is TGTGCCAGCAGCCCGCCGTCTCAGGGGGCCAACTATGGCTACACCTTC.

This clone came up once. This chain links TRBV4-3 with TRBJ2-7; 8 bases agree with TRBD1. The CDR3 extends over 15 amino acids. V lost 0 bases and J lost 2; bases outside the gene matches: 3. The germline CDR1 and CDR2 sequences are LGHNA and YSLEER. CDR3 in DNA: TGCGCCAGCAGCCAAGACAGGGGGCCCGCCTACGAGCAGTACTTC. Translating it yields CASSQDRGPAYEQYF.

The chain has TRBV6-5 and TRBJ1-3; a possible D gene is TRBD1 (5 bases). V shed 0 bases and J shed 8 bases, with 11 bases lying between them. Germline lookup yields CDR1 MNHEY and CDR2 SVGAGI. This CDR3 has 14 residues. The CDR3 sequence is CASSYSVLRDTIYF. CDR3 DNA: TGTGCCAGCAGTTACTCGGTCCTCAGGGACACCATATATTTT.

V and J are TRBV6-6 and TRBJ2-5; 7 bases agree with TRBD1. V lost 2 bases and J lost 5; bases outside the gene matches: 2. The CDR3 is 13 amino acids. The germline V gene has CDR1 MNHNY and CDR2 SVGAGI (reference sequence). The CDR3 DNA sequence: TGTGCCAGCAGTTACACGGACAGGGAGACCCAGTACTTC. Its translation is CASSYTDRETQYF.

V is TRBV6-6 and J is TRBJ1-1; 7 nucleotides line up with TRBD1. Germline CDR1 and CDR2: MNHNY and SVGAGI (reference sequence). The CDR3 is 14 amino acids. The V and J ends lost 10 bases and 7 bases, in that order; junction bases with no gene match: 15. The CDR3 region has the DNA TGTGCCACCCAATTCCCTGGGACAGCTGGTGAAGCTTTCTTT. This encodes CATQFPGTAGEAFF.

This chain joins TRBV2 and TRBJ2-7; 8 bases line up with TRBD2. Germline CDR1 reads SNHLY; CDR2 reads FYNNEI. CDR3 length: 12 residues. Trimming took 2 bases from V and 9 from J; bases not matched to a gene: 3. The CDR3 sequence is CASSETRGGQYF. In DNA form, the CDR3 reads TGTGCCAGCAGTGAAACCCGGGGGGGGCAGTACTTC.

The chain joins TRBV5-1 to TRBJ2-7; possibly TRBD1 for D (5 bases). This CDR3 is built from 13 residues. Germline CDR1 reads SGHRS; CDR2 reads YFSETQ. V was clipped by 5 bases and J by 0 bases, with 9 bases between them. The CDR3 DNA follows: TGCGCCAGCAGGTTACAGGTCTCCTACGAGCAGTACTTC. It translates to CASRLQVSYEQYF.

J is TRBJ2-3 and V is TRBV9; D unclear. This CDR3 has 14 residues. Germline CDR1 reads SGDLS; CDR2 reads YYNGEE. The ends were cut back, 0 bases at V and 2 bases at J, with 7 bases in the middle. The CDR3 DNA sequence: TGTGCCAGCAGCGTAGTGGCAGTCACAGATACGCAGTATTTT. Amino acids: CASSVVAVTDTQYF.

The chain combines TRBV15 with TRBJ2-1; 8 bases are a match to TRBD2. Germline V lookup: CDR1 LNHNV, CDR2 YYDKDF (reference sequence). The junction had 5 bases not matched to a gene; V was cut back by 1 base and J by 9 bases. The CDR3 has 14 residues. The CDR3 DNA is TGTGCCACCAGCAGAGCGGGGGGGTGGAGTGAGCAGTTCTTC. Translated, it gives CATSRAGGWSEQFF.

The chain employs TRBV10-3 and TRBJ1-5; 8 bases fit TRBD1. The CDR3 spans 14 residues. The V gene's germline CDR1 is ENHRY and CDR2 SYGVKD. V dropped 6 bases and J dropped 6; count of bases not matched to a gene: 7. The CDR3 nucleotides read TGTGCCATCAGGATGGACAGGGCGGGTCAGCCCCAGCATTTT. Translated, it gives CAIRMDRAGQPQHF.

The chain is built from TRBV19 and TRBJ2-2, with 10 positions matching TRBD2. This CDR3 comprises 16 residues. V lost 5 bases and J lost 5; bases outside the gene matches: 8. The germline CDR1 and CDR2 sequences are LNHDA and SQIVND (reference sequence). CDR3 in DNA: TGTGCCAGTAGTCGGCTAGCGGGAGTCGGTACCGGGGAGCTGTTTTTT. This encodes CASSRLAGVGTGELFF.

CDR3: CASSFFAGPSYEQYF. The CDR3 DNA sequence: TGTGCCAGCAGCTTTTTCGCGGGGCCCTCCTACGAGCAGTACTTC. This chain links TRBV7-2 with TRBJ2-7; a weak D match, TRBD2 (6 bases). Germline V gene lookup returns CDR1 SGHTA and CDR2 FQGNSA. The CDR3 sequence is 15 residues long. Trimming pared 3 bases from V and 0 bases from J, leaving 12 bases between.

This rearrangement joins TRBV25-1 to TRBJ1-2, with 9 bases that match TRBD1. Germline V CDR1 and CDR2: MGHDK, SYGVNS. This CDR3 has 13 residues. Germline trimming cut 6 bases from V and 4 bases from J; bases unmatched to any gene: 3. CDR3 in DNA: TGTGCCAGCAGCCTACAGGGGGCCTATGGCTACACCTTC. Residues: CASSLQGAYGYTF.

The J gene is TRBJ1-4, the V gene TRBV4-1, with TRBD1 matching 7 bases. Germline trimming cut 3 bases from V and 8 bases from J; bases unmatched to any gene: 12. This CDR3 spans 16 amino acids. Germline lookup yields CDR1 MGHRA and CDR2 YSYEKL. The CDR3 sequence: CASSQVRGRSGEKLFF. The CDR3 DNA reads TGCGCCAGCAGCCAGGTCAGGGGGAGGAGTGGAGAAAAACTGTTTTTT.

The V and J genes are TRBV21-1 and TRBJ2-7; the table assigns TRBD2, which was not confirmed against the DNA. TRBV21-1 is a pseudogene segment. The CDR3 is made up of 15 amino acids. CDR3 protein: CASSKGGNSGYEQYF. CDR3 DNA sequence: TGTGCCAGCAGCAAAGGAGGGAATAGCGGGTACGAGCAGTACTTC.

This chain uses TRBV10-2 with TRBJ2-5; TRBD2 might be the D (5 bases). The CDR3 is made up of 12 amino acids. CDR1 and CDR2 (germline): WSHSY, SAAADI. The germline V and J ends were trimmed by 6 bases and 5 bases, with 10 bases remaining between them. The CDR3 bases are TGCGCCAGCAGCACTAGGGTTGAGACCCAGTACTTC. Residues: CASSTRVETQYF.

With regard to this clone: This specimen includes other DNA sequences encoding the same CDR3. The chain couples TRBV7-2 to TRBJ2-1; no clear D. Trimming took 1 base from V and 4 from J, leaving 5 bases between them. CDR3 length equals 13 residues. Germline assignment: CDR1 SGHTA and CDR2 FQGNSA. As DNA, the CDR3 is TGTGCCAGCAGCTTAGTTAGTTACAATGAGCAGTTCTTC. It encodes CASSLVSYNEQFF.

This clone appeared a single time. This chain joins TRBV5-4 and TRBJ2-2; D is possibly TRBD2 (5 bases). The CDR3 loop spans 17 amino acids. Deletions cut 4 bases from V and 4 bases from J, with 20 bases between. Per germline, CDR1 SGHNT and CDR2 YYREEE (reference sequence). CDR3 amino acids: CASSRGGRDAITGELFF. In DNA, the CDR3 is TGTGCCAGCAGCCGCGGAGGACGCGACGCCATCACCGGGGAGCTGTTTTTT.

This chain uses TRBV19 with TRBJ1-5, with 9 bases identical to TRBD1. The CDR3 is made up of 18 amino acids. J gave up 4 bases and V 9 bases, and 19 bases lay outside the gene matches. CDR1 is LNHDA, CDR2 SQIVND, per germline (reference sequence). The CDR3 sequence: CASELTGQGRSTNQPQHF. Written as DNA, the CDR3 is TGTGCCAGCGAATTAACGGGACAGGGACGTTCCACGAATCAGCCCCAGCATTTT.

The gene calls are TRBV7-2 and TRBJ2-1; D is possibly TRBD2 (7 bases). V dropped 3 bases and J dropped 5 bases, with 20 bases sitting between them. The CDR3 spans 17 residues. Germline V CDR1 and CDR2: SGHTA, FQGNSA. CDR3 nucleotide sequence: TGTGCCAGCAGCTTTCTGGCGGGGGCCTCAAATCACAATGAGCAGTTCTTC. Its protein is CASSFLAGASNHNEQFF.

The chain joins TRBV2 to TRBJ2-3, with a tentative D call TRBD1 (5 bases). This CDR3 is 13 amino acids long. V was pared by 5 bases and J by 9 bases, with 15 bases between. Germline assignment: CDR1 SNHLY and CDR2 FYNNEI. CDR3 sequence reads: CASSSDRGATQYF. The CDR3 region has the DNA TGTGCCAGCAGTTCGGACCGTGGGGCGACGCAGTATTTT.

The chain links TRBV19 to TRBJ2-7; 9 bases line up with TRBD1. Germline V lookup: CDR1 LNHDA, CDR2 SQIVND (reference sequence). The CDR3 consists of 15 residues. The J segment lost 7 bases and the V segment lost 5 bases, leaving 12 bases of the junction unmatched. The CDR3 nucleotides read TGTGCCAGTAGTTTAGGACAGGGGTCTCGGGATGAGCAGTACTTC. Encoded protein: CASSLGQGSRDEQYF.

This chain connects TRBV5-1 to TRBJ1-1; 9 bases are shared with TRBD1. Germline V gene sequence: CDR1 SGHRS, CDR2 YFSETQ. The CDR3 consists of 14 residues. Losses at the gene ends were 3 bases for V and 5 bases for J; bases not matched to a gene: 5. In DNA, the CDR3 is TGCGCCAGCAGCTCGGGACAGGGACGGACTGAAGCTTTCTTT. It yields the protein CASSSGQGRTEAFF.

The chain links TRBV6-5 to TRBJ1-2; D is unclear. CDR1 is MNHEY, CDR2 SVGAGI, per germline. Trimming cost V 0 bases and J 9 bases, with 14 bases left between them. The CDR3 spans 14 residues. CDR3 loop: CASSYSTGLTRYTF. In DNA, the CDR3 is TGTGCCAGCAGTTACTCGACGGGTTTGACGCGCTACACCTTC.

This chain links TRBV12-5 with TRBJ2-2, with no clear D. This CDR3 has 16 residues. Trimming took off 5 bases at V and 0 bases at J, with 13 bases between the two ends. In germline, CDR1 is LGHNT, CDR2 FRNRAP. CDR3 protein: CASGAPWASNTGELFF. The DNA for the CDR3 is TGTGCTAGTGGTGCTCCCTGGGCATCGAACACCGGGGAGCTGTTTTTT.